This is a list of T cell receptor beta chains from one sample in a study of control samples from healthy donors and cancer patients. Some clones are missing from TCRdb's copy, which holds only in-frame ones; the method was immunoSEQ multiplex PCR. The sample records about 150,000 clones, approximately 93% being singletons. Sequenced material: blood. The receptors were gathered from a man aged 50-59 years in good health. CDR3s include the opening cysteine and the closing phenylalanine or tryptophan. Each record gives: J gene, V gene, D gene, clone size, CDR3 protein, CDR3 DNA. The D gene is left open where the match is weak. Where a row states a size, it is once, few, many or the class of an expanded clone; other rows omit it.

>TRBJ2-1|TRBV28|-|-
CASTGNEQFF
TGTGCCAGCACTGGCAATGAGCAGTTCTTC
>TRBJ1-4|TRBV29-1|-|-
CSVARDGEKLFF
TGCAGCGTTGCCAGGGACGGTGAAAAACTGTTTTTT
>TRBJ1-2|TRBV28|-|-
CASSTGLNYGYTF
TGTGCCAGCAGTACAGGACTGAACTATGGCTACACCTTC
>TRBJ2-7|TRBV5-4|-|once
CASSSRGQYF
TGTGCCAGCAGCTCTAGGGGGCAGTACTTC
>TRBJ2-2|TRBV5-1|-|-
CASSLEVAGRRTGELFF
TGCGCCAGCAGCTTGGAGGTGGCGGGCCGGCGTACCGGGGAGCTGTTTTTT
>TRBJ2-7|TRBV3-1/TRBV3-2|-|-
CASSQLSQGYEQYF
TGTGCCAGCAGCCAATTATCGCAGGGCTACGAGCAGTACTTC
>TRBJ2-2|TRBV6-5|TRBD2|once
CASSWGTSGPRELFF
TGTGCCAGCAGTTGGGGGACTAGCGGGCCTCGGGAGCTGTTTTTT
>TRBJ1-1|TRBV12-5|-|-
CASGPGQPTEAFF
TGTGCTAGTGGTCCAGGACAGCCCACTGAAGCTTTCTTT
>TRBJ1-6|TRBV25-1|TRBD1|-
CASSESDRGHSPLHF
TGTGCCAGCAGTGAATCCGACAGGGGTCATTCACCCCTCCACTTT
>TRBJ1-2|TRBV2|-|-
CAHREGSYGYTF
TGTGCCCATAGGGAGGGGTCTTATGGCTACACCTTC
>TRBJ2-3|TRBV28|TRBD2|-
CASSLRRAGGPYTQYF
TGTGCCAGCAGTTTAAGGAGAGCGGGAGGGCCTTATACGCAGTATTTT
>TRBJ2-2|TRBV5-4|-|once
CASSHIVTGELFF
TGTGCCAGCAGCCACATCGTCACCGGGGAGCTGTTTTTT
>TRBJ2-2|TRBV11-1|-|-
CASARRGENTGELFF
TGTGCCAGCGCCAGGAGGGGAGAGAACACCGGGGAGCTGTTTTTT
>TRBJ1-5|TRBV19|TRBD1|-
CASSISTGGSQPQHF
TGTGCCAGTAGTATAAGCACAGGGGGGAGTCAGCCCCAGCATTTT
>TRBJ1-5|TRBV21-1|-|-
CASSKASGRWGNQPQHF
TGTGCCAGCAGCAAAGCGAGCGGGCGTTGGGGCAATCAGCCCCAGCATTTT
>TRBJ2-2|TRBV29-1|-|-
CSVTATGELFF
TGCAGCGTGACGGCGACCGGGGAGCTGTTTTTT
>TRBJ2-7|TRBV7-6|-|-
CASSLGVRDGSYEQYF
TGTGCCAGCAGCTTAGGGGTCCGGGACGGATCCTACGAGCAGTACTTC
>TRBJ1-5|TRBV10-3|-|-
CAISGGDANQPQHF
TGTGCCATCAGTGGTGGGGACGCCAATCAGCCCCAGCATTTT
>TRBJ2-2|TRBV19|-|-
CASSWASRLNTGELFF
TGTGCCAGTAGTTGGGCCTCTCGATTGAACACCGGGGAGCTGTTTTTT
>TRBJ2-1|TRBV5-1|TRBD2|once
CASSHSGRVDNEQFF
TGCGCCAGCAGCCATAGCGGGAGGGTAGACAATGAGCAGTTCTTC
>TRBJ2-5|TRBV18|-|-
CASSPPNSQETQYF
TGTGCCAGCTCACCACCGAACAGCCAAGAGACCCAGTACTTC
>TRBJ2-5|TRBV27|-|once
CASSIHGAGTQYF
TGTGCCAGCAGTATCCATGGGGCGGGGACCCAGTACTTC
>TRBJ1-1|TRBV14|-|-
CASSQGGGRATEAFF
TGTGCCAGCAGCCAAGGTGGGGGTCGGGCCACTGAAGCTTTCTTT
>TRBJ2-7|TRBV6-5|TRBD2|-
CASGTSVLGEQYF
TGTGCCAGCGGGACTAGCGTATTGGGCGAGCAGTACTTC
>TRBJ2-5|TRBV24-1|TRBD2|-
CATSVIAGGVETQYF
TGTGCCACCAGTGTAATAGCGGGAGGAGTAGAGACCCAGTACTTC
>TRBJ1-6|TRBV25-1|-|-
CASSAGGGSPYNSPLHF
TGTGCCAGCAGTGCAGGAGGTGGAAGTCCCTATAATTCACCCCTCCACTTT
>TRBJ1-6|TRBV7-9|-|-
CASSLEGYSPLHF
TGTGCCAGCAGCTTAGAGGGGTATTCACCCCTCCACTTT
>TRBJ1-4|TRBV5-1|-|few
CASSLRGNEKLFF
TGCGCCAGCAGCCTCCGGGGTAATGAAAAACTGTTTTTT
>TRBJ1-6|TRBV12-3/TRBV12-4|-|-
CASRPGRSPLHF
TGTGCCAGCAGGCCAGGGCGATCACCCCTCCACTTT
>TRBJ2-5|TRBV4-1|-|-
CASSQDPAVQRAQYF
TGCGCCAGCAGCCAAGATCCGGCAGTCCAGAGGGCCCAGTACTTC
>TRBJ2-2|TRBV9|TRBD2|-
CASTLGLAGVVNTGELFF
TGTGCCAGCACCCTCGGACTAGCGGGAGTGGTGAACACCGGGGAGCTGTTTTTT
>TRBJ1-3|TRBV6-1|-|-
CASSEAGTDSGNTIYF
TGTGCCAGCAGTGAAGCCGGGACGGACTCTGGAAACACCATATATTTT
>TRBJ2-1|TRBV11-2|-|-
CASKLALYNEQFF
TGTGCCAGCAAACTAGCCCTTTACAATGAGCAGTTCTTC
>TRBJ1-1|TRBV5-1|TRBD1|once
CASSFGQGGTEAFF
TGCGCCAGCAGCTTCGGACAGGGGGGGACTGAAGCTTTCTTT
>TRBJ2-7|TRBV9|TRBD2|-
CASSGGLADSYEQYF
TGTGCCAGCAGCGGCGGACTAGCGGATTCCTACGAGCAGTACTTC
>TRBJ2-7|TRBV18|TRBD1|-
CASSTGTGMWYEQYF
TGTGCCAGCTCGACCGGGACAGGGATGTGGTACGAGCAGTACTTC
>TRBJ2-3|TRBV5-1|-|-
CASGDKGPHTQYF
TGCGCCAGCGGGGACAAGGGGCCTCATACGCAGTATTTT
>TRBJ1-5|TRBV7-8|-|-
CASSLGIINQPQHF
TGTGCCAGCAGCTTAGGGATCATCAATCAGCCCCAGCATTTT
>TRBJ2-5|TRBV19|TRBD2|-
CASNPSGAQETQYF
TGTGCCAGTAACCCTAGCGGAGCCCAAGAGACCCAGTACTTC
>TRBJ1-2|TRBV29-1|-|once
CSVAEERYYGYTF
TGCAGCGTTGCGGAGGAGCGATACTATGGCTACACCTTC
>TRBJ2-1|TRBV5-4|TRBD2|-
CASSLGLAGVGGDNEQFF
TGTGCCAGCAGCCTCGGACTAGCGGGAGTAGGCGGGGACAATGAGCAGTTCTTC
>TRBJ2-5|TRBV12-3/TRBV12-4|-|-
CASSLGRGQYF
TGTGCCAGCAGTTTAGGTAGAGGCCAGTACTTC
>TRBJ2-3|TRBV28|-|-
CASSSYLPPDTQYF
TGTGCCAGCAGTTCATACTTGCCCCCCGATACGCAGTATTTT
>TRBJ1-1|TRBV19|-|-
CASSTWTAEAFF
TGTGCCAGTAGTACCTGGACAGCTGAAGCTTTCTTT
>TRBJ2-2|TRBV9|TRBD1|-
CASSRETGVNGELFF
TGTGCCAGCAGCCGAGAGACAGGGGTCAACGGGGAGCTGTTTTTT
>TRBJ2-7|TRBV28|-|-
CASTSPGDAYEQYF
TGTGCCAGCACCTCCCCGGGGGACGCCTACGAGCAGTACTTC
>TRBJ1-2|TRBV18|-|-
CASSPLDSGANGYTF
TGTGCCAGCTCACCTCTGGACTCGGGCGCCAATGGCTACACCTTC
>TRBJ1-2|TRBV30|-|-
CAWSFRGAYGYTF
TGTGCCTGGAGTTTCAGGGGAGCCTATGGCTACACCTTC
>TRBJ2-7|TRBV18|-|-
CASSPFEGEQYF
TGTGCCAGCTCACCATTCGAAGGGGAGCAGTACTTC
>TRBJ1-5|TRBV18|-|-
CASSPRVLGAQDQPQHF
TGTGCCAGCTCACCACGAGTTCTGGGGGCGCAGGATCAGCCCCAGCATTTT
>TRBJ2-1|TRBV5-1|TRBD2|-
CASSLELADNEQFF
TGCGCCAGCAGCTTGGAACTAGCGGACAATGAGCAGTTCTTC
>TRBJ1-2|TRBV9|-|-
CASSVGSGNYGYTF
TGTGCCAGCAGCGTAGGTAGCGGAAACTATGGCTACACCTTC